This T cell receptor beta chain was observed in a study of B cell selection in AIRE deficiency. Clones were sequenced by immunoSEQ multiplex PCR, and TCRdb holds only the in-frame ones, with some missing. This repertoire shows 20,000 to 30,000 clones, approximately 92% found once; its top ten account for about 1%. This clone was detected once. Regulatory T cells were sorted as CD4+CD25hiCD127low/negative cells. In germline, CDR1 is SGHRS, CDR2 YFSETQ. CDR3 length: 15 residues. V was shortened by 1 base and J by 2 bases, with 13 bases between the two germline ends. Input material: CD4+CD25+ Tregs sorted from PBMCs. V is TRBV5-1 and J is TRBJ2-7; D gene unclear. The source of this sequence is a human donor in good health. This chain's CDR3 is CASSLRPGPTYEQYF. CDR3 DNA sequence: TGCGCCAGCAGCTTGCGTCCCGGTCCCACCTACGAGCAGTACTTC.